This passage covers 14 T cell receptor beta chains from one sample sequenced in a study of technical replicates of blood from a few donors. The method was immunoSEQ multiplex PCR; TCRdb's version includes in-frame clones alone and lacks a portion of them. The table lists about 95,000 clones, about 95% of them singletons. The sequenced sample was T cells isolated from PBMCs. All receptors come from a human donor in good health.

This clone occurred once. This chain uses TRBV6-6 with TRBJ2-1; D remains unclear. Trimming left V 4 bases short and J 3 bases short, with 4 bases between. This CDR3 has 12 amino acids. Germline V gene data show CDR1 as MNHNY and CDR2 as SVGAGI (reference sequence). CDR3 sequence: CASSLDYNEQFF. Here the CDR3 DNA reads TGTGCCAGCAGTTTAGACTACAATGAGCAGTTCTTC.

This rearrangement joins TRBV7-8 to TRBJ2-7; 7 bases fit TRBD2. V was pared by 3 bases and J by 2 bases, with 16 bases of the junction left unmatched. This CDR3 is built from 18 residues. Germline assignment: CDR1 SGHVS and CDR2 FQNEAQ. The DNA for the CDR3 is TGTGCCAGCAGCTTGGTCCCCGCTCCGGGACTAAATACCTACGAGCAGTACTTC. This sequence encodes CASSLVPAPGLNTYEQYF. The variable domain in full, with the rest retrieved from reference TRBV7-8 and TRBJ2-7, is GAGVSQSPRYKVAKRGQDVALRCDPISGHVSLFWYQQALGQGPEFLTYFQNEAQLDKSGLPSDRFFAERPEGSVSTLKIQRTQQEDSAVYLCASSLVPAPGLNTYEQYFGPGTRLTVT.

V usage is TRBV9 and J usage is TRBJ2-3; D is perhaps TRBD1 (5 bases). This CDR3 is 15 amino acids long. Germline assignment: CDR1 SGDLS and CDR2 YYNGEE. With 0 bases removed from V and 2 bases from J, the gap between germline ends came to 10 bases. The DNA for the CDR3 is TGTGCCAGCAGCGTAGCAGTGACAGCCACAGATACGCAGTATTTT. This translates into CASSVAVTATDTQYF.

The CDR3, as DNA: TGTGCCAGCGTAGTTTCCGATACGCAGTATTTT. The encoded protein is CASVVSDTQYF. This chain uses TRBV27 with TRBJ2-3; D is uncertain. V was shortened by 8 bases and J by 6 bases, with 9 bases between the two germline ends. The CDR3 has 11 residues. Germline loops: CDR1 MNHEY, CDR2 SMNVEV (reference sequence).

To note about this clone: At one boundary the junction diverges from the germline segment, which might be a read error. This chain connects TRBV11-2 to TRBJ2-7, with TRBD2 identical over 9 bases. The germline V gene encodes CDR1 SGHAT and CDR2 FQNNGV. The CDR3 loop spans 15 amino acids. CDR3 protein: CASSFYGGRAYEQYF. The CDR3 DNA reads as TGTGCCAGCAGCTTTTACGGCGGGAGGGCCTATGAGCAGTACTTC. The variable domain in full, with the rest retrieved from reference TRBV11-2 and TRBJ2-7, is EAGVAQSPRYKIIEKRQSVAFWCNPISGHATLYWYQQILGQGPKLLIQFQNNGVVDDSQLPKDRFSAERLKGVDSTLKIQPAKLEDSAVYLCASSFYGGRAYEQYFGPGTRLTVT.

The rearrangement uses TRBV5-1 and TRBJ2-7; D remains ambiguous. Looked up from germline, CDR1 is SGHRS and CDR2 is YFSETQ. The ends were cut back, 0 bases at V and 7 bases at J, with 8 bases in the middle. This CDR3 contains 12 residues. In DNA, the CDR3 is TGCGCCAGCAGCTTGGCCAACCGGGAGCAGTACTTC. It encodes CASSLANREQYF.

The rearrangement links TRBV2 to TRBJ2-3; perhaps TRBD2 as D (5 bases). Germline CDR1 is SNHLY and CDR2 is FYNNEI. The germline V and J ends were trimmed by 4 bases and 5 bases, with 16 bases remaining between them. The CDR3 totals 15 residues. The CDR3 region has the DNA TGTGCCAGCAGTGGGAGGACCCGGATTGGAGATACGCAGTATTTT. Encoded protein: CASSGRTRIGDTQYF.

Here the CDR3 DNA reads TGTGCCAGCAGGGCCCAAGATTACACCGGGGAGCTGTTTTTT. This codes for CASRAQDYTGELFF. The rearrangement links TRBV25-1 to TRBJ2-2, with D unclear. The CDR3 runs to 14 residues. In germline, CDR1 is MGHDK, CDR2 SYGVNS. Between the trimmed V and J ends, which lost 6 bases and 3 bases, there was a span of 11 bases.

This chain uses TRBV7-2 with TRBJ1-5; 10 bases line up with TRBD1. The V segment lost 4 bases and the J segment 4 bases; nucleotides outside the gene matches: 4. The CDR3 has 15 residues. Germline V gene sequence: CDR1 SGHTA, CDR2 FQGNSA. The CDR3 here is CASSWGTGVNQPQHF. CDR3 sequence (DNA): TGTGCCAGCAGCTGGGGGACAGGGGTTAATCAGCCCCAGCATTTT.

V gene TRBV19 combines with J gene TRBJ2-7, with 10 bases that match TRBD1. This CDR3 contains 15 residues. Germline-derived CDR1 and CDR2 are LNHDA and SQIVND (reference sequence). Unmatched junction bases numbered 7, after V lost 4 bases and J lost 4 bases. The CDR3 region is CASSKAGTGVYEQYF. CDR3 DNA: TGTGCCAGTAGTAAGGCCGGGACAGGGGTGTACGAGCAGTACTTC.

The CDR3 DNA reads as TGCGCCAGCAGCGGCTCTAGCGGCCCCATCGCAGATACGCAGTATTTT. Protein product: CASSGSSGPIADTQYF. V and J are TRBV5-1 and TRBJ2-3; 7 bases fit TRBD2. The CDR3 is 16 residues long. From germline, CDR1 is SGHRS and CDR2 YFSETQ. Trimming at V came to 4 bases and at J to 4 bases, leaving 12 bases not matched to a gene.

The CDR3 loop reads CASSQLQGAYYEQYF. The CDR3 DNA sequence: TGCGCCAGCAGCCAACTTCAGGGGGCCTACTACGAGCAGTACTTC. The chain is built from TRBV4-3 and TRBJ2-7, with 8 bases identical to TRBD1. This CDR3 has 15 residues. Trimming removed 2 bases from V and 3 bases from J; junction bases left unmatched: 6. Germline lookup yields CDR1 LGHNA and CDR2 YSLEER.

The chain couples TRBV19 to TRBJ2-4; 9 bases agree with TRBD2. V lost 4 bases to trimming and J lost 5 bases; unmatched junction nucleotides: 6. CDR1 is LNHDA and CDR2 is SQIVND in the germline V gene (reference sequence). The CDR3 covers 15 residues. CDR3 region: CASSSLAGFENIQYF. CDR3 DNA: TGTGCCAGTAGTAGCCTAGCGGGATTCGAAAACATTCAGTACTTC.

In this sample, this clone turned up once. The chain couples TRBV19 to TRBJ2-1; 9 positions match TRBD2. V dropped 10 bases and J dropped 5; count of bases not matched to a gene: 9. CDR3 length equals 14 residues. The germline V gene has CDR1 LNHDA and CDR2 SQIVND (reference sequence). The CDR3 DNA is TGTGCCACCTCGCTAGCGGGACTTAACAATGAGCAGTTCTTC. This translates into CATSLAGLNNEQFF.